The TCR beta chain described here comes from a study of vaccination effects on CD4 cells after COVID-19. This CDR3 is built from 18 residues. J lost 0 bases, V lost 0 bases, and 9 bases had no gene match. The germline V gene encodes CDR1 KGHSH and CDR2 LQKENI. Assay used: immunoSEQ multiplex PCR; TCRdb lists only in-frame clones, some missing. There are tens of thousands of clones in the sample; more than 60% occur only once, and around 20% lies in the top ten. Study results and limitations: Clones arising from infection and from vaccination showed marked clonal contraction late after vaccination.

Before any sequencing was done, the ViraFEST assay used viral peptide pools to expand antigen-specific CD4+ T cells. Following a roughly 11-day culture, CD4+ T cells were purified. Testing of the vaccine recipients showed negative nucleocapsid antibodies and no prior SARS-CoV-2 infection. Culturing of about 2 million PBMC per well took place with approximately 9.3 IU/ml IL-2 and around 10 ug/ml peptides. Replacing half the medium with IL-2 medium was done on days 3 and 7. A single count supports this clone. Its antigen is undetermined. This TCR came from a human donor who received a COVID-19 vaccine. V is TRBV18 and J is TRBJ2-3; 7 bases are a match to TRBD2. The sample in question was CD4+ T cells from PBMCs cultured with SARS-CoV-2 spike peptides, obtained before COVID-19 vaccination. CDR3 bases: TGTGCCAGCTCACCACCGTGGGGCGGCGGGGGTAGCACAGATACGCAGTATTTT. It codes for CASSPPWGGGGSTDTQYF.